Described below is a single T cell receptor beta chain sequence and its context. Antigen: not known. This sample is part of a study of T cell responses to AZD1222 COVID-19 vaccine. Using immunoSEQ multiplex PCR, the repertoire was profiled, and TCRdb retains in-frame clones only, with some absent. The sample holds over 85,000 clones, roughly 83% seen once. Second-dose timings of about 4 or about 12 weeks were pooled. Study-wide findings and caveats: The donors showed a predominance of white British ancestry and of females, with possible underestimation of clonal diversity. Spike-wide coverage was observed for vaccine-associated CD4 TCRs, with dominant responses at 160-218 and 743-854. After the peak T cell response, and only then, were repertoires sampled.

The TCR comes from an adult who received the AZD1222 COVID-19 vaccine. Source: peripheral blood, taken 28 days after the second AZD1222 dose.

This CDR3 reads CAPDRLYEQYF. The CDR3 bases are TGTGCCCCCGACAGGTTATACGAGCAGTACTTC. The V and J genes are TRBV24-1 and TRBJ2-7, with D perhaps matching TRBD1 (6 bases). V lost 12 bases, J lost 4 bases, and 12 bases lay in between. This CDR3 spans 11 amino acids. Germline assignment: CDR1 KGHDR and CDR2 SFDVKD.